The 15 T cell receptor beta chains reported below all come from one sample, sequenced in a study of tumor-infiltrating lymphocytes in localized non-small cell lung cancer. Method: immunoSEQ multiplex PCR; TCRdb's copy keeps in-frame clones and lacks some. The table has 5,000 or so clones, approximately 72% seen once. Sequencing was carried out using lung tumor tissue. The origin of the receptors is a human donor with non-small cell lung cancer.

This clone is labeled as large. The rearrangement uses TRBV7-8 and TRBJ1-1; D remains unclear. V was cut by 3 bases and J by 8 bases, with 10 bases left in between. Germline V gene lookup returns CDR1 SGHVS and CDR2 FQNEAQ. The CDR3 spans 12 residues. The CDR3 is CASSFWEKEAFF. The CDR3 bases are TGTGCCAGCAGCTTCTGGGAGAAAGAAGCTTTCTTT.

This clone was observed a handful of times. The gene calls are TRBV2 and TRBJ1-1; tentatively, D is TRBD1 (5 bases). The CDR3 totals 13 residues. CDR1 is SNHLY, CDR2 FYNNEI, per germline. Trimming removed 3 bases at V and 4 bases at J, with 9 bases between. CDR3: CASSEGGFTEAFF. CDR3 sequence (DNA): TGTGCCAGCAGTGAGGGGGGGTTCACTGAAGCTTTCTTT.

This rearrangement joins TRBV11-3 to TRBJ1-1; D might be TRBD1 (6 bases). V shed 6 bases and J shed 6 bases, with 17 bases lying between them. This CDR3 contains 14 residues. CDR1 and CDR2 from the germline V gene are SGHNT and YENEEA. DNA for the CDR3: TGTGCCAGCAGGGGAGGGGGGGCGCGTGCTGAAGCTTTCTTT. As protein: CASRGGGARAEAFF.

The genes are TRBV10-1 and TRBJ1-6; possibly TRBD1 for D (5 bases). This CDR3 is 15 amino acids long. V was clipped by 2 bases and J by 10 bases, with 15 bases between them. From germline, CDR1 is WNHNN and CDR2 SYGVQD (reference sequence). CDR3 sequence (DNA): TGCGCCAGCAGTGAGGATGGGCAGGGACGCTCACCCCTCCACTTT. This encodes CASSEDGQGRSPLHF.

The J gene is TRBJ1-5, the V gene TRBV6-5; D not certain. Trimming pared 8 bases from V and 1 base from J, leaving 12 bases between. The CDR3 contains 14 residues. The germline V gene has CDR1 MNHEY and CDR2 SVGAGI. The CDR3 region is CASAKGNSNQPQHF. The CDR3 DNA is TGTGCCAGCGCCAAGGGAAACAGCAATCAGCCCCAGCATTTT.

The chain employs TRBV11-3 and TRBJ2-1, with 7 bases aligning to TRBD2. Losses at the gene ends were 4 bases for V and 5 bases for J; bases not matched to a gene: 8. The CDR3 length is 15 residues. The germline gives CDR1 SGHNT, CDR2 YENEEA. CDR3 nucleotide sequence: TGTGCCAGCAGCTCCCTCGGGAGGAGTAACAATGAGCAGTTCTTC. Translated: CASSSLGRSNNEQFF.

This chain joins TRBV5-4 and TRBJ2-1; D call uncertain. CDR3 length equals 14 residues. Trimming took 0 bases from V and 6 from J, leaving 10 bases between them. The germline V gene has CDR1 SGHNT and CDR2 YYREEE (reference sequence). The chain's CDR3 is CASSLGILRNEQFF. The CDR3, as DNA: TGTGCCAGCAGCTTGGGCATACTCCGCAATGAGCAGTTCTTC.

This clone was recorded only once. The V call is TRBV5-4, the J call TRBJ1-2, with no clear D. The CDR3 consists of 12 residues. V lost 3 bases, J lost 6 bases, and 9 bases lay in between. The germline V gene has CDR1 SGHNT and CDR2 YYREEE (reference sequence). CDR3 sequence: CASSSDGHGYTF. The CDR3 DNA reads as TGTGCCAGCAGCTCGGACGGTCATGGCTACACCTTC.

As DNA, the CDR3 is TGTGCCAGCAGCCCTGGGACAGGGAGGAACACCTTC. As protein: CASSPGTGRNTF. The chain employs TRBV6-6 and TRBJ1-2, with 9 bases matching TRBD1. J lost 12 bases, V lost 6 bases, and 8 bases had no gene match. The CDR3 is 12 amino acids. Germline-derived CDR1 and CDR2 are MNHNY and SVGAGI (reference sequence).

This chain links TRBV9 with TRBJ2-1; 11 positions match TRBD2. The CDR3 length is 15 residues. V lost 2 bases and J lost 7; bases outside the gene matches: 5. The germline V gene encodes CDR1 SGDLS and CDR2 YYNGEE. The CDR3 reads CASSVLAGGVNEQFF. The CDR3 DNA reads TGTGCCAGCAGCGTTCTAGCGGGAGGTGTGAATGAGCAGTTCTTC.

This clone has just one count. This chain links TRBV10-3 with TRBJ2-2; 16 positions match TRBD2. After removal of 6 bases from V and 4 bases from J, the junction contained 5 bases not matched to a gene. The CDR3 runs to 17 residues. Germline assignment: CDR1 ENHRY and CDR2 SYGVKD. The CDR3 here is CAIRGTSGGALTGELFF. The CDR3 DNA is TGTGCCATCAGGGGGACTAGCGGGGGGGCCCTCACCGGGGAGCTGTTTTTT.

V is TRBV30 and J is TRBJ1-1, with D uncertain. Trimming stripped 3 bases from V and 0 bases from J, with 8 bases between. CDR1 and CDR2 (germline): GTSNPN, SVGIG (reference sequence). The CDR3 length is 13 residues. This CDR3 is CAWRGSLNTEAFF. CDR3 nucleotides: TGTGCCTGGAGAGGGAGCCTGAACACTGAAGCTTTCTTT.

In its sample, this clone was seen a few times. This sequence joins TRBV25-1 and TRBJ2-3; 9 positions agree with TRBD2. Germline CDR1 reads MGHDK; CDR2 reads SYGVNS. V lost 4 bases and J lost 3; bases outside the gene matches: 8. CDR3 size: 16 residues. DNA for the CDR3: TGTGCCAGCAGTGTTGGGGCGGGGGGGCTGACAGATACGCAGTATTTT. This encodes CASSVGAGGLTDTQYF.

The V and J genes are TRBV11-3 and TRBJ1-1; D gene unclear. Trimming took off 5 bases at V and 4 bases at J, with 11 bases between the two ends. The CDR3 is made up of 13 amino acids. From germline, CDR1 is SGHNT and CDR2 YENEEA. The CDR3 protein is CASSLAFGTEAFF. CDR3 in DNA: TGTGCCAGCAGCCTCGCTTTCGGCACTGAAGCTTTCTTT.

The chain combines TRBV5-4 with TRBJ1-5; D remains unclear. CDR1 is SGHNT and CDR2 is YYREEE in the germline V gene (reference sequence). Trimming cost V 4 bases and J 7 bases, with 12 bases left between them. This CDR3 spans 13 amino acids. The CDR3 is CASSEGPGQPQHF. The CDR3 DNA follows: TGTGCCAGCAGCGAAGGGCCCGGCCAGCCCCAGCATTTT.